This TCR beta chain is drawn from a study of cytomegalovirus exposure and HLA in healthy donors. Study-wide findings and caveats: According to a later analysis, most TCR beta chains associated with CMV appeared HLA-restricted. An analysis done earlier found most TCR beta V segments productive about 87% or about 30% of the time.

Vbeta (60) and Jbeta (13) primers were used in the PCR. TCRdb keeps only in-frame clones here, not all; method: immunoSEQ multiplex PCR. The top ten clones hold about 1.7% of a sample with 95,000 to 150,000 clones, about four fifths of them seen once. The CDR3 runs to 17 residues. Trimming at V came to 5 bases and at J to 2 bases, leaving 13 bases not matched to a gene. Per the germline V gene, CDR1 is SGHVS and CDR2 is FNYEAQ. As to this clone: Antigen specificity is unknown.

This receptor was taken from a man younger than 35 in good health and CMV-seronegative. The chain combines TRBV7-6 with TRBJ2-3; 7 bases line up with TRBD2. The sample comprised PBMCs. CDR3 sequence: CASSHSERGEATDTQYF. CDR3 bases: TGTGCCAGCAGCCACTCAGAGCGGGGAGAGGCCACAGATACGCAGTATTTT. The whole variable domain, filled in from reference TRBV7-6 and TRBJ2-3, reads GAGVSQSPRYKVTKRGQDVALRCDPISGHVSLYWYRQALGQGPEFLTYFNYEAQQDKSGLPNDRFSAERPEGSISTLTIQRTEQRDSAMYRCASSHSERGEATDTQYFGPGTRLTVL.